The clone carrying this T cell receptor beta chain was detected once. No antigen is known for it. The data were taken from a study of beta chain features in type 1 diabetes. Study-wide context: Patient and healthy donor groups were alike in age, gender and cell yields. The samples had 100 million to 140 million sorted cells examined in all. Study results and limitations: In all four CD4+ subsets, TCRB CDR3 length was significantly, moderately reduced in type 1 diabetes. More deletions and fewer insertions at VDJ junctions were seen in type 1 diabetes patients.

All of the isolated RNA was reverse transcribed, so expressed TCRB transcripts were sequenced. The assay was immunoSEQ multiplex PCR, and TCRdb's table has in-frame clones only and misses some. The table lists approximately 240,000 clones, around 16% of them singletons, with roughly 0.08% in the top ten. Once sorted, every population was more than 98% pure. The CDR3 length is 13 residues. Trimming removed 6 bases at V and 4 bases at J, with 13 bases between. Germline loops: CDR1 ENHRY, CDR2 SYGVKD. This receptor was taken from a man aged 25 to 40 with type 1 diabetes. The rearrangement uses TRBV10-3 and TRBJ2-7, with D hard to call. Sequences were obtained from naive CD4+ T cells from blood. CDR3 sequence reads: CAIRLHQTYEQYF. Here the CDR3 DNA reads TGTGCCATCAGGTTACACCAGACATACGAGCAGTACTTC.